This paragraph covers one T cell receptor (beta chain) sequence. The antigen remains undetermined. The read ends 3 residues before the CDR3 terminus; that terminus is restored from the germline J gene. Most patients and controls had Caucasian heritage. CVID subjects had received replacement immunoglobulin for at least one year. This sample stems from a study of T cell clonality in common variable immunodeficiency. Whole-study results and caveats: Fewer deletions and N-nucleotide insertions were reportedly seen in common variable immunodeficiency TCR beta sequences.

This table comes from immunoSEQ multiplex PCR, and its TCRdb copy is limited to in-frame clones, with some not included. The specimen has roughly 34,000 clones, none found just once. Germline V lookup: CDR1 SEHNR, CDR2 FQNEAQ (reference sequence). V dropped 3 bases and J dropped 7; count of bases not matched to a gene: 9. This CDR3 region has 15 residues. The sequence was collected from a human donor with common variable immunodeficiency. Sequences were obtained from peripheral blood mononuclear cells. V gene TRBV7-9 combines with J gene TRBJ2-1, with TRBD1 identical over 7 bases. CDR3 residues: CASSLVRGSSNEQFF. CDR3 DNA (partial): TGTGCCAGCAGCTTGGTCAGGGGGTCGTCGAATGAG.